These 14 T cell receptor beta chains originate from one sample sequenced in a study of CD8 T cells in ankylosing spondylitis. TCRdb independently ran MiXCR on the 5' RACE reads; one entry per CDR3 protein. Of about 64,000 distinct CDR3 sequences in the sample, 6.2% were seen once. Source material: synovial fluid, either unsorted or a sorted T cell fraction (not recorded which). All receptors derive from a male donor with ankylosing spondylitis.

This clonotype showed up many times. This sequence joins TRBV19 and TRBJ1-6, with D hard to call. Looked up from germline, CDR1 is LNHDA and CDR2 is SQIVND (reference sequence). Trimming took 7 bases from V and 9 from J, leaving 13 bases between them. The CDR3 contains 13 residues. CDR3 in DNA: TGTGCCAGTAAGGAGGGAGCGGGTTCACCCCTCCACTTT. It is translated as CASKEGAGSPLHF. The full variable domain, with the rest looked up from reference TRBV19 and TRBJ1-6, is DGGITQSPKYLFRKEGQNVTLSCEQNLNHDAMYWYRQDPGQGLRLIYYSQIVNDFQKGDIAEGYSVSREKKESFPLTVTSAQKNPTAFYLCASKEGAGSPLHFGNGTRLTVT.

This clonotype is judged medium-sized. The rearrangement links TRBV29-1 to TRBJ2-1; D perhaps matches TRBD1 (5 bases). CDR3 length: 13 amino acids. The germline gives CDR1 SQVTM, CDR2 ANQGSEA. Trimming left V 8 bases short and J 5 bases short, with 16 bases between. CDR3 DNA: TGCAGCCTCCCCGGGCTGGACAACAATGAGCAGTTCTTC. Its translation is CSLPGLDNNEQFF.

This clonotype was counted between two and nine times. The V and J genes are TRBV5-1 and TRBJ1-1, with D perhaps TRBD1 (5 bases). The CDR3 has 13 amino acids. V shed 7 bases and J shed 1 base, with 11 bases lying between them. Germline V CDR1 and CDR2: SGHRS, YFSETQ. The CDR3 nucleotides read TGCGCCAGCGGCAGTCAGGGGAACACTGAAGCTTTCTTT. It is translated as CASGSQGNTEAFF.

This clonotype occurred many times. The chain uses TRBV20-1 and TRBJ2-1; 8 positions match TRBD2. The CDR3 spans 16 residues. The junction had 12 bases not matched to a gene; V was cut back by 3 bases and J by 5 bases. Germline V CDR1 and CDR2: DFQATT, SNEGSKA (reference sequence). CDR3: CSASWNPGLGDNEQFF. DNA for the CDR3: TGCAGTGCTAGCTGGAACCCGGGACTAGGCGACAATGAGCAGTTCTTC.

The rearrangement uses TRBV6-1 and TRBJ2-3; no clear D gene. The CDR3 totals 15 residues. With 7 bases removed from V and 1 base from J, the gap between germline ends came to 15 bases. Germline values: CDR1 MNHNS, CDR2 SASEGT. The CDR3 DNA sequence: TGTGCCAGCACCCCTCCCGACCAGGGCACAGATACGCAGTATTTT. Its protein product is CASTPPDQGTDTQYF.

The rearrangement joins TRBV21-1 to TRBJ2-3. TRBV21-1 corresponds to a pseudogene. The CDR3 sequence is 17 residues long. CDR3 residues: CASSKDWAERSTDTQYF. The CDR3 DNA follows: TGTGCCAGCAGCAAAGATTGGGCAGAAAGAAGCACAGATACGCAGTATTTT.

The table lists this clonotype with many counts. The CDR3 DNA reads as TGCAGCGTAGTCCGGGGGTCAGCGGAGACCCAGTACTTC. Translation: CSVVRGSAETQYF. This chain joins TRBV29-1 and TRBJ2-5, with D perhaps TRBD2 (6 bases). Deletions cut 6 bases from V and 5 bases from J, with 16 bases between. Germline lookup yields CDR1 SQVTM and CDR2 ANQGSEA. This CDR3 region has 13 residues.

This clonotype was seen repeatedly, ten times or more. V is TRBV10-3 and J is TRBJ2-7, with TRBD2 matching 9 bases. Losses at the gene ends were 4 bases for V and 6 bases for J; bases not matched to a gene: 7. Germline CDR1 ENHRY, CDR2 SYGVKD. This CDR3 contains 14 residues. CDR3 region: CAISGVAGEGEQYF. Here the CDR3 DNA reads TGTGCCATCAGTGGGGTAGCGGGAGAAGGCGAGCAGTACTTC.

The chain combines TRBV4-2 with TRBJ2-7; TRBD1 matches at 9 bases. V lost 3 bases to trimming and J lost 2 bases; unmatched junction nucleotides: 2. The germline gives CDR1 LGHNA, CDR2 YNFKEQ. The CDR3 is made up of 14 amino acids. CDR3 sequence reads: CASSQGQGTYEQYF. The CDR3 DNA reads as TGTGCCAGCAGCCAGGGACAGGGAACCTACGAGCAGTACTTC.

In its sample, this clonotype was seen many times. The chain carries TRBV29-1 and TRBJ2-3; perhaps TRBD1 as D (5 bases). Germline CDR1 reads SQVTM; CDR2 reads ANQGSEA. The CDR3 is made up of 12 amino acids. Deletions cut 6 bases from V and 6 bases from J, with 13 bases between. As DNA, the CDR3 is TGCAGCGTGAATGTACAGGCGGATACGCAGTATTTT. As protein: CSVNVQADTQYF.

Ten or more counts support this clonotype. V usage is TRBV30 and J usage is TRBJ1-5; the match to TRBD1 covers 7 bases. Looked up from germline, CDR1 is GTSNPN and CDR2 is SVGIG (reference sequence). J was trimmed by 2 bases and V by 4 bases; bases with no gene match: 2. CDR3 length: 13 residues. Here the CDR3 reads CAWNRGGNQPQHF. CDR3 DNA: TGTGCCTGGAACAGGGGTGGCAATCAGCCCCAGCATTTT.

This clonotype came up many times. The CDR3 DNA reads TGTGCCAGCAGGACTCAAGCGGAGGTCTCCTACGAGCAGTACTTC. Protein: CASRTQAEVSYEQYF. This chain joins TRBV28 and TRBJ2-7; D perhaps matches TRBD2 (5 bases). This CDR3 spans 15 amino acids. The germline CDR1 and CDR2 sequences are MDHEN and SYDVKM. The V gene lost 6 bases and the J gene lost 0 bases, with 15 bases spanning the gap.

Ten or more counts support this clonotype. The rearrangement uses TRBV7-2 and TRBJ1-2; unclear D gene. The CDR3 is made up of 14 amino acids. Germline CDR1 reads SGHTA; CDR2 reads FQGNSA. The ends were cut back, 5 bases at V and 5 bases at J, with 15 bases in the middle. The CDR3 here is CASSTEASLYGYTF. CDR3 bases: TGTGCCAGCAGCACCGAAGCCAGCCTGTATGGCTACACCTTC. The full variable domain, in which reference TRBV7-2 and TRBJ1-2 provide the parts outside the CDR3, is GAGVSQSPSNKVTEKGKDVELRCDPISGHTALYWYRQSLGQGLEFLIYFQGNSAPDKSGLPSDRFSAERTGGSVSTLTIQRTQQEDSAVYLCASSTEASLYGYTFGSGTRLTVV.

V usage is TRBV20-1 and J usage is TRBJ2-7; TRBD1 is a possible D gene (5 bases). This CDR3 is 12 amino acids long. Germline CDR1 is DFQATT and CDR2 is SNEGSKA (reference sequence). V was cut by 2 bases and J by 4 bases, with 9 bases left in between. CDR3 nucleotides: TGCAGTGCTAGATGGCAGGGATACGAGCAGTACTTC. It yields the protein CSARWQGYEQYF.